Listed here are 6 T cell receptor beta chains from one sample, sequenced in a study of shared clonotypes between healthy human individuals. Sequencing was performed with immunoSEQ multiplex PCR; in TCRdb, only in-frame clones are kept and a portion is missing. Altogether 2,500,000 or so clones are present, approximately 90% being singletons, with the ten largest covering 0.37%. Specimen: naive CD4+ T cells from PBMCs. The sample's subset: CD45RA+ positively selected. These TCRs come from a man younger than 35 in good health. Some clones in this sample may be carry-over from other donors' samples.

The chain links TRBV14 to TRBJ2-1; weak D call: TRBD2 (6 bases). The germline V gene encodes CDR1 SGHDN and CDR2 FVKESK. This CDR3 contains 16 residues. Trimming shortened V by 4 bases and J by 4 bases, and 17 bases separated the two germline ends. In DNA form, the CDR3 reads TGTGCCAGCAGCCCTAGTTTGGCGGGGACGTACAATGAGCAGTTCTTC. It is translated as CASSPSLAGTYNEQFF.

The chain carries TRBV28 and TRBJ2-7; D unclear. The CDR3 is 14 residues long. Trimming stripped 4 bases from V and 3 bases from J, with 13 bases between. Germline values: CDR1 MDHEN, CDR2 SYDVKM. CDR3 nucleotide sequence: TGTGCCAGCAGTTCCCCCACTGTAGACTACGAGCAGTACTTC. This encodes CASSSPTVDYEQYF.

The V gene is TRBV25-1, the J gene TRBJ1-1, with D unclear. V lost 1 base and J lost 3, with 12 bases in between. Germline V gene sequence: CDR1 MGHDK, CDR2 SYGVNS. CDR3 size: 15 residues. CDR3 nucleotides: TGTGCCAGCAGTGAATCGGGCAGTTTAGACACTGAAGCTTTCTTT. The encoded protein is CASSESGSLDTEAFF.

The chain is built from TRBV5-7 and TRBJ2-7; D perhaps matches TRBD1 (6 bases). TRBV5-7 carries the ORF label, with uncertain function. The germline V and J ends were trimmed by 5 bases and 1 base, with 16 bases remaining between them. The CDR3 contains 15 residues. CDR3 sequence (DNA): TGTGCCAGCAGGACCTGGACAGACTTATCCTACGAGCAGTACTTC. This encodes CASRTWTDLSYEQYF.

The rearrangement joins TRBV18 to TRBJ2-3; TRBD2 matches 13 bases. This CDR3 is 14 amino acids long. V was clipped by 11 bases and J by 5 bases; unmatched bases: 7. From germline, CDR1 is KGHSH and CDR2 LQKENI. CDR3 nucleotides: TGTGCCGCATCCGGGACTAGCGGGGAAGATACGCAGTATTTT. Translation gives CAASGTSGEDTQYF.

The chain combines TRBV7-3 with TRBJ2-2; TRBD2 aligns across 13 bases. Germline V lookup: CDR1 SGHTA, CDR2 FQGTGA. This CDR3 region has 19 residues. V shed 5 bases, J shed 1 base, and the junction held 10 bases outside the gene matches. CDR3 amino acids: CASSPKLAGGRKNTGELFF. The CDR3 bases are TGTGCCAGCAGCCCGAAACTAGCGGGAGGGAGGAAGAACACCGGGGAGCTGTTTTTT.